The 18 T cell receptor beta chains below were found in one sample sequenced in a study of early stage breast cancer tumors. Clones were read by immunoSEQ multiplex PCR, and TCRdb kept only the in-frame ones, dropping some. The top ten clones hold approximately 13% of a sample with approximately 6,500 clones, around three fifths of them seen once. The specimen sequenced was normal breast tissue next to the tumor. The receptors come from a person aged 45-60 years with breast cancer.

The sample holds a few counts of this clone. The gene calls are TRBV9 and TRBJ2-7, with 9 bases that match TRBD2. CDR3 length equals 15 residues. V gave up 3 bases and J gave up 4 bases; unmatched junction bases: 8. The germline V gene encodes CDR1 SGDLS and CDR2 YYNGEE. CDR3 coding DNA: TGTGCCAGCAGCGCGCGGGAGGGAGGGCCTTACGAGCAGTACTTC. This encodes CASSAREGGPYEQYF. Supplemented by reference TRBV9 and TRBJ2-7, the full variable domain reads DSGVTQTPKHLITATGQRVTLRCSPRSGDLSVYWYQQSLDQGLQFLIQYYNGEERAKGNILERFSAQQFPDLHSELNLSSLELGDSALYFCASSAREGGPYEQYFGPGTRLTVT.

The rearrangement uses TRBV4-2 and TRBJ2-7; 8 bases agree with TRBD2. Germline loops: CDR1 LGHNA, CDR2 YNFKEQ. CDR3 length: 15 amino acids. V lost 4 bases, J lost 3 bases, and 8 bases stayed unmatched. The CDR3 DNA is TGTGCCAGCAGCCTTTCGGGACTAGATCTCTACGAGCAGTACTTC. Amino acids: CASSLSGLDLYEQYF.

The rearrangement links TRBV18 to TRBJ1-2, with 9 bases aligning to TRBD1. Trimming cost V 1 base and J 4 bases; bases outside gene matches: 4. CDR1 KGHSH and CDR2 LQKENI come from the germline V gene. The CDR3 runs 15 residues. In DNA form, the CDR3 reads TGTGCCAGCTCACCACAGGGACAGGGATCCTATGGCTACACCTTC. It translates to CASSPQGQGSYGYTF.

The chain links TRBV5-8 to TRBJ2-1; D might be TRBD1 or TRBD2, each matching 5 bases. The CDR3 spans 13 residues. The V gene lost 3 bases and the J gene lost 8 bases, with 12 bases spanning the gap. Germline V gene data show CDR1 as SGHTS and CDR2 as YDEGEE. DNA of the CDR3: TGTGCCAGCAGCTCGGGACCCTCCGATGAGCAGTTCTTC. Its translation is CASSSGPSDEQFF.

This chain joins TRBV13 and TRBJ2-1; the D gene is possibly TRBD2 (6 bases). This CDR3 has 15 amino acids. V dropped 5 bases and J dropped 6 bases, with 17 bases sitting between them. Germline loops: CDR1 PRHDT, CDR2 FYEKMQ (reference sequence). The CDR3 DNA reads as TGTGCCAGCAGCCTCAGACTAGACCCTAGCAATGAGCAGTTCTTC. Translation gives CASSLRLDPSNEQFF.

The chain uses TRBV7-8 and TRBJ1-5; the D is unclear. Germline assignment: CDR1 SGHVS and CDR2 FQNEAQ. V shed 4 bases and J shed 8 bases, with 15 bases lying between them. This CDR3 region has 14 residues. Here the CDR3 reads CASSSRTLEEPQHF. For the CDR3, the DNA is TGTGCCAGCAGCTCAAGGACGCTGGAGGAGCCCCAGCATTTT.

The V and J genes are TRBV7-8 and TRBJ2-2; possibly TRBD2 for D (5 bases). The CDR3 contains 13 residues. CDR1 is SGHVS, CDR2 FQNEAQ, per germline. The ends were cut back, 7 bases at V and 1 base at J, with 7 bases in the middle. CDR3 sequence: CASIAGNTGELFF. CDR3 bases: TGTGCCAGCATCGCGGGGAACACCGGGGAGCTGTTTTTT.

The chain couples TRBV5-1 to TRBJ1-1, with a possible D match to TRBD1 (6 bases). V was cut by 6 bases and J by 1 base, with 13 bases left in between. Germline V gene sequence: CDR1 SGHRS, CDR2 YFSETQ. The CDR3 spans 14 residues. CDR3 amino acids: CASTSQGWNTEAFF. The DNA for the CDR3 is TGCGCCAGCACCTCACAGGGCTGGAACACTGAAGCTTTCTTT.

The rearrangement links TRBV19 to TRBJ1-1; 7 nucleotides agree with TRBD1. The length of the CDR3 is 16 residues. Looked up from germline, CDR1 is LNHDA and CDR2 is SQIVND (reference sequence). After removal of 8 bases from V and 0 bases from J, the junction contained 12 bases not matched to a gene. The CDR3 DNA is TGTGCCAGTGGATTCGACAGGGACTATATGAACACTGAAGCTTTCTTT. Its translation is CASGFDRDYMNTEAFF.

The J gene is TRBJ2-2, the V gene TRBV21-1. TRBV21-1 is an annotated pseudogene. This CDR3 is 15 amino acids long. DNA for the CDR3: TGTGCCAGCAGCGCCCGTTGGGTGCCCACCGGGGAGCTGTTTTTT. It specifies CASSARWVPTGELFF.

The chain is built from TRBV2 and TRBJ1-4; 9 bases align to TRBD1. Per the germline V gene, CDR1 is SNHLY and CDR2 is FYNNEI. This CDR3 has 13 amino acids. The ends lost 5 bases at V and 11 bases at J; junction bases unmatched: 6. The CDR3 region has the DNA TGTGCCAGCAGTCGGGGACAGGGTCGGAAACTGTTTTTT. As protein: CASSRGQGRKLFF.

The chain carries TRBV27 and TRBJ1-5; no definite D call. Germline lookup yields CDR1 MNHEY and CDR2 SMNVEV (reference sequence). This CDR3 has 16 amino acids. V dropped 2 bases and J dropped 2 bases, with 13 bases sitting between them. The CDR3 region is CASSLLGSSGNQPQHF. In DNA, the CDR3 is TGTGCCAGCAGTTTACTGGGGAGTAGTGGCAATCAGCCCCAGCATTTT.

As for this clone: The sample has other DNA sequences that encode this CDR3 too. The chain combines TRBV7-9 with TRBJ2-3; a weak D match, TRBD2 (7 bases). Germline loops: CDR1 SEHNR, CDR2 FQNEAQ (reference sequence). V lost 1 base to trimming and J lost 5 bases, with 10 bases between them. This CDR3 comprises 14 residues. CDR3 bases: TGTGCCAGCAGCTTAGACAGGGAGGGAGATACGCAGTATTTT. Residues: CASSLDREGDTQYF.

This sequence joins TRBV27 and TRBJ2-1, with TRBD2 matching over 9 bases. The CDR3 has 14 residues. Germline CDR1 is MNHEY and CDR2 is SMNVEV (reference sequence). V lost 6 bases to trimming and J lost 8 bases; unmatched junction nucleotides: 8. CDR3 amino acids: CASRGREGLYEQFF. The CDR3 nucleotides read TGTGCCAGCAGGGGGCGGGAGGGCCTGTATGAGCAGTTCTTC.

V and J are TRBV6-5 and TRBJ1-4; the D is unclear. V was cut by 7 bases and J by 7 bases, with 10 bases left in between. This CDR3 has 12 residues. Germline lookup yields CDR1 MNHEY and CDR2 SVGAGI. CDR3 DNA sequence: TGTGCCAGCACAGACCGGTTTGAAAAACTGTTTTTT. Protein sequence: CASTDRFEKLFF.

The CDR3 here is CASSAPGIHGYTF. The DNA of the CDR3 is TGTGCCAGCAGCGCCCCAGGGATTCATGGCTACACCTTC. This chain joins TRBV14 and TRBJ1-2, with D possibly TRBD1 on 5 matching bases. V lost 5 bases and J lost 6, with 13 bases in between. Germline CDR1 SGHDN, CDR2 FVKESK. CDR3 length: 13 residues.

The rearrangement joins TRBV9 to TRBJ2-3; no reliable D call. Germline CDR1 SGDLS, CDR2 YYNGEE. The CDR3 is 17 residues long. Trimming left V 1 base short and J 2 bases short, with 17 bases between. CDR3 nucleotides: TGTGCCAGCAGCGTACGGCCCCAGGTGGAGTACACAGATACGCAGTATTTT. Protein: CASSVRPQVEYTDTQYF. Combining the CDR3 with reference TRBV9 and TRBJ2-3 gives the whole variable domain DSGVTQTPKHLITATGQRVTLRCSPRSGDLSVYWYQQSLDQGLQFLIQYYNGEERAKGNILERFSAQQFPDLHSELNLSSLELGDSALYFCASSVRPQVEYTDTQYFGPGTRLTVL.

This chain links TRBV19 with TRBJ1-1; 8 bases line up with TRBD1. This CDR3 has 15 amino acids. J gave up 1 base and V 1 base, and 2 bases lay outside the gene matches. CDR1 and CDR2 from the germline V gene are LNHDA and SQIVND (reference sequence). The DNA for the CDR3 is TGTGCCAGTAGTATAGTAGGACAGGGGAACACTGAAGCTTTCTTT. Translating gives CASSIVGQGNTEAFF.